The entry below gives a single TCR beta chain sequence along with its context. The data were obtained in a study of blood T cell repertoires in COVID-19. Study-level background: From the United States, Italy and Spain came samples of acute and convalescent COVID-19.

The data were produced by immunoSEQ multiplex PCR, yet TCRdb's version contains in-frame clones alone and is incomplete. The sample lists about 280,000 clones, 85% seen once, with roughly 5% in the top ten. V was pared by 7 bases and J by 9 bases, with 13 bases between. This CDR3 comprises 12 residues. This sequence originates from a middle-aged man with active or convalescent COVID-19. Sequences were obtained from peripheral blood. This chain uses TRBV12-3 or TRBV12-4 with TRBJ1-5; D may be TRBD1 (5 bases). For the CDR3, the DNA is TGTGCCAGCACCAACTCCCAGGGGCCCCAGCATTTT. Encoded protein: CASTNSQGPQHF.